The 11 T cell receptor beta chains below were found in one sample sequenced in a study of Graves' ophthalmopathy and Graves' hyperthyroidism. Researchers took RNA transcripts and amplified TCR beta CDR3 regions from them. Second-round multiplex PCR followed a first-round RT-PCR using HTBI primers. One entry per CDR3 protein, called by TCRdb with MiXCR from the multiplex PCR reads. The sample carries about 24,000 distinct CDR3 sequences, about 44% recorded once. Sequenced sample: peripheral blood. Receptors originate from an adult woman with stable Graves' hyperthyroidism.

J is TRBJ1-1 and V is TRBV29-1; TRBD1 aligns across 9 bases. V was clipped by 7 bases and J by 1 base; unmatched bases: 7. Germline CDR1 is SQVTM and CDR2 is ANQGSEA. The CDR3 has 14 residues. CDR3 sequence: CSAQGTGQNTEAFF. CDR3 nucleotide sequence: TGCAGCGCCCAAGGGACAGGGCAGAACACTGAAGCTTTCTTT.

This clonotype was seen ten or more times. V usage is TRBV11-2 and J usage is TRBJ2-7, with 9 bases identical to TRBD2. After removal of 0 bases from V and 5 bases from J, the junction contained 14 bases not matched to a gene. The CDR3 spans 18 residues. CDR1 SGHAT and CDR2 FQNNGV come from the germline V gene. The CDR3 protein is CASSLEWTSEILGDEQYF. The CDR3 region has the DNA TGTGCCAGCAGCTTAGAGTGGACTAGCGAAATCCTTGGGGACGAGCAGTACTTC.

Turning to this clonotype: An end of the junction does not agree with germline; a read error may underlie this. The chain uses TRBV6-5 and TRBJ2-6; D perhaps matches TRBD2 (6 bases). This CDR3 has 15 residues. Germline V gene lookup returns CDR1 MNHEY and CDR2 SVGAGI. CDR3 sequence (DNA): TGTGCCAGCAGTTACACAAGGACCGGGGGCAACGTCCTGACTTTC. This sequence encodes CASSYTRTGGNVLTF.

By share, this clonotype ranks as medium-sized. The chain employs TRBV15 and TRBJ2-1; TRBD2 aligns across 8 bases. This CDR3 has 15 residues. Germline loops: CDR1 LNHNV, CDR2 YYDKDF (reference sequence). J lost 2 bases, V lost 1 base, and 1 base had no gene match. CDR3 sequence (DNA): TGTGCCACCAGCAGAGCGGGAGGGCCCTACAATGAGCAGTTCTTC. Protein sequence: CATSRAGGPYNEQFF.

Notes on this clonotype: No conserved phenylalanine or tryptophan is present at the end of the CDR3, so a read error is the likely explanation. The V call is TRBV6-1, the J call TRBJ2-1; D tentatively fits TRBD1 or TRBD2 (5 bases each). The CDR3 has 12 amino acids. The germline V gene encodes CDR1 MNHNS and CDR2 SASEGT. The V and J ends lost 10 bases and 8 bases respectively, with 15 bases between them. CDR3 residues: CANNPRGDEQFL. DNA of the CDR3: TGTGCCAATAACCCGAGGGGCGATGAGCAGTTCCTC.

This clonotype was detected many times. A much bigger clone sits one base away, suggesting this may be a read error. The V and J genes are TRBV7-2 and TRBJ1-2; D might be TRBD1 (6 bases). Per germline, CDR1 SGHTA and CDR2 FQGNSA. CDR3 length: 14 residues. CDR3 residues: CASNLRTEDSGYTF. Here the CDR3 DNA reads TGTGCCAGCAACTTAAGGACAGAGGATAGTGGCTACACCTTC.

This clonotype has ten or more counts. V is TRBV7-2 and J is TRBJ1-1; D remains ambiguous. V gave up 4 bases and J gave up 3 bases, with 12 bases separating them. Germline V gene sequence: CDR1 SGHTA, CDR2 FQGNSA. This CDR3 region has 14 residues. In nucleotides, the CDR3 is TGTGCCAGCAGCTCCTCGGGAGGGTACACTGAAGCTTTCTTT. This sequence encodes CASSSSGGYTEAFF.

The CDR3, as DNA: TGTGCCAGCAGTGGTAGCGGGAGCACAGATACGCAGTATTTT. This translates into CASSGSGSTDTQYF. V is TRBV2 and J is TRBJ2-3; TRBD2 aligns across 7 bases. The CDR3 has 14 amino acids. Germline loops: CDR1 SNHLY, CDR2 FYNNEI. V gave up 4 bases and J gave up 0 bases; unmatched junction bases: 1.

The chain joins TRBV7-9 to TRBJ1-3; no firm D call. The V end lost 5 bases, the J end lost 2 bases, and 10 bases lay between the germline ends. The CDR3 contains 14 residues. Germline V lookup: CDR1 SEHNR, CDR2 FQNEAQ (reference sequence). CDR3 residues: CASSSNRAGNTIYF. CDR3 DNA: TGTGCCAGCAGCAGCAACAGAGCTGGAAACACCATATATTTT.

This clonotype was recorded at least ten times. A read error may be the cause here, since a much bigger clone is one base away. The chain uses TRBV6-1 and TRBJ2-7; D is possibly TRBD2 (7 bases). The V end lost 1 base, the J end lost 2 bases, and 18 bases lay between the germline ends. Germline V gives CDR1 MNHNS, CDR2 SASEGT. The CDR3 runs 17 residues. The CDR3 DNA reads TGTGCCAGCAGTGAAGTCGGGGGGCCATCGAGCGCCTACGAGCAGTACTTC. Translated, it gives CASSEVGGPSSAYEQYF.

This clonotype is labeled as medium-sized (0.01 to 0.1%). CDR3 in amino acids: CSARDAGALGEQYF. CDR3 sequence (DNA): TGCAGTGCTAGAGACGCGGGAGCCTTGGGGGAGCAGTACTTC. V and J are TRBV20-1 and TRBJ2-7, with 7 positions matching TRBD2. This CDR3 is 14 amino acids long. The germline gives CDR1 DFQATT, CDR2 SNEGSKA (reference sequence). J was trimmed by 7 bases and V by 0 bases; bases with no gene match: 9.